Each of the 8 T cell receptor beta chains below was sequenced from the same sample in a study of blood T cells in healthy people across ages (dated by TCRdb to about 2015). The library was built by means of 5' RACE. These reads were obtained on an Illumina HiSeq 2500. A second PCR of roughly 6 to 11 cycles was run with a J-beta primer mix and a sample-barcoded 5' primer. Through fastp at Q25 and MiXCR, TCRdb rebuilt clones from the public reads, retaining in-frame beta chains. Rows merge per CDR3 protein into single entries with the most common DNA and genes. The table for this sample lists 1.5 million to 2 million distinct CDR3 sequences; approximately 28% of them were counted only once. The ten largest make up about 8% of the sample. Source material: blood. The source of these receptors is a woman in her twenties or thirties in good health.

This clonotype appeared a few times. The conserved phenylalanine or tryptophan is not found at the CDR3 terminus, so this likely reflects a read error. This rearrangement joins TRBV29-1 to TRBJ1-5, with D possibly being TRBD1 (5 bases). This CDR3 comprises 12 residues. The germline V gene has CDR1 SQVTM and CDR2 ANQGSEA. In nucleotides, the CDR3 is TGCAGTATAGGGGACGCCAATCAGCCCCAGCATGTT. Translation: CSIGDANQPQHV.

This clonotype was seen more than once but under ten times. The chain uses TRBV7-9 and TRBJ2-7; either TRBD1 or TRBD2 may fit D (5 bases each). Germline-derived CDR1 and CDR2 are SEHNR and FQNEAQ (reference sequence). V lost 5 bases to trimming and J lost 2 bases, with 16 bases between them. CDR3 size: 15 residues. CDR3 sequence reads: CASSPDLGVTYEQYF. The DNA of the CDR3 is TGTGCCAGCAGCCCAGACCTGGGGGTAACCTACGAGCAGTACTTC.

V gene TRBV11-2 combines with J gene TRBJ1-2; TRBD1 matches 9 bases. With 5 bases clipped from V and 7 bases from J, the junction kept 8 bases outside the gene matches. Germline-derived CDR1 and CDR2 are SGHAT and FQNNGV. The CDR3 contains 14 residues. The CDR3 reads CASSARDRAFGYTF. CDR3 DNA sequence: TGTGCCAGCAGCGCGCGGGACAGGGCATTTGGCTACACCTTC.

This clonotype was seen a single time. This sequence joins TRBV29-1 and TRBJ2-7; D unclear. The CDR3 runs 13 residues. The V gene's germline CDR1 is SQVTM and CDR2 ANQGSEA. V was shortened by 7 bases and J by 2 bases, with 15 bases between the two germline ends. The CDR3 sequence is CSASGPYTYEQYF. DNA for the CDR3: TGCAGCGCCTCCGGACCCTACACCTACGAGCAGTACTTC.

On this clonotype itself: Given a much more abundant clone one base away, this may be a read error. V and J are TRBV29-1 and TRBJ1-2, with unresolved D. CDR1 and CDR2 (germline): SQVTM, ANQGSEA. This CDR3 is built from 14 residues. The CDR3 protein is CGVETVHSNYGYTF. The CDR3 DNA reads as TGCGGCGTTGAAACTGTACATTCTAACTATGGCTACACCTTC.

The chain is built from TRBV11-1 and TRBJ2-3; a possible D gene is TRBD2 (6 bases). Germline V gene lookup returns CDR1 SGHAT and CDR2 FQDESV (reference sequence). The CDR3 runs to 16 residues. V dropped 3 bases and J dropped 6 bases, with 19 bases sitting between them. This chain's CDR3 is CASSFSGSPRVDTQYF. The CDR3 coding sequence is TGTGCCAGCAGCTTTAGCGGCTCCCCCAGGGTGGATACGCAGTATTTT.

This clonotype occurred a few times. The rearrangement links TRBV10-3 to TRBJ2-2; D might be TRBD2 (6 bases). Trimming took off 9 bases at V and 2 bases at J, with 13 bases between the two ends. The length of the CDR3 is 14 residues. The germline V gene has CDR1 ENHRY and CDR2 SYGVKD. The CDR3 region is CAIGAGFNTGELFF. The CDR3 coding sequence is TGTGCCATTGGGGCGGGGTTCAACACCGGGGAGCTGTTTTTT.

On this clonotype itself: The germline gene is not matched at one end of the junction; a read error may be the cause. CDR3 DNA sequence: TGTACCAGCAGCCAGTACCTACAGCACTCTGGGGCCAACGTCCGGACTTTC. Translated, it gives CTSSQYLQHSGANVRTF. The chain combines TRBV4-2 with TRBJ2-6; a weak D match, TRBD1 (5 bases). There are 17 residues in the CDR3. Germline V lookup: CDR1 LGHNA, CDR2 YNFKEQ.